Many counts were recorded for the clone carrying this TCR beta chain. Its antigen is as yet unknown. The data originate from a study of T cells in Graves' hyperthyroidism and ophthalmopathy. TCR beta CDR3 regions were amplified from RNA. The TCR CDR3 first-round RT-PCR relied on the HTBI primer set. TCRdb fed the multiplex PCR reads into MiXCR, producing one record per CDR3 protein. The sample has 490,000 or so distinct CDR3 sequences, 40% to 50% seen once. Study-level findings and limits: A model of 13 V-J pairs discriminated ophthalmopathy from stable hyperthyroidism. Blood also contained most expanded thyroid clonotypes above 0.001. The model foresaw ophthalmopathy a median about 6.1 months prior to onset.

Germline CDR1 reads SQVTM; CDR2 reads ANQGSEA. V dropped 7 bases and J dropped 5; count of bases not matched to a gene: 12. The CDR3 extends over 15 amino acids. This rearrangement joins TRBV29-1 to TRBJ2-5; 11 bases are shared with TRBD1. Sequencing was done on a sample of peripheral blood or thyroid tissue (not recorded which). The sequence was obtained from an adult woman with Graves' disease, either hyperthyroidism or ophthalmopathy (not recorded which). As DNA, the CDR3 is TGCAGCGCCCCGGCCCAGGGACAGGGGGTCGAGACCCAGTACTTC. Encoded protein: CSAPAQGQGVETQYF.